The clone carrying this T cell receptor beta chain showed up many times. Antigen specificity is unknown. The data are from a study of regulatory T cells in long-lasting Graves disease. The time point was: newly diagnosed GD, antithyroid drugs for less than 3 months. Scientists built the TCR library using RNA that was extracted from PBMCs. CDR3 regions were amplified by Arm-PCR using iRepertoire HTBI primers to build TCR beta libraries. TCRdb ran MiXCR on the multiplex PCR reads and lists one entry per CDR3 protein. The repertoire has 540,000 or so distinct CDR3 sequences, approximately 13% of them found once; the top ten carry roughly a tenth. V shed 0 bases and J 6 bases; nucleotides not matched to a gene: 2. CDR1 and CDR2 from the germline V gene are MNHEY and SVGAGI. The CDR3 loop spans 14 amino acids. Findings of the study overall: Patients with persistent Graves' had lower TCR diversity than newly diagnosed patients.

These data were likewise used in another study, on T cells in Graves' hyperthyroidism and ophthalmopathy. From that paper: Clinical symptoms, serum thyroxine, TRAb, thyroid ultrasound and orbital computed tomography established diagnosis.

The chain is built from TRBV6-5 and TRBJ2-7, with 10 bases matching TRBD2. This clonotype originated in a man aged 25 to 40 with Graves disease. Sequenced here: peripheral blood mononuclear cells (PBMCs), sampled at new diagnosis, from a patient treated with antithyroid drugs. CDR3 in DNA: TGTGCCAGCAGTTACTCGGCTAGCGGGAGCGAGCAGTACTTC. Its protein product is CASSYSASGSEQYF.